This note documents a single T cell receptor beta chain sequence. This sample stems from a study of T cells in Graves' hyperthyroidism and ophthalmopathy. RNA transcripts provided the source from which TCR beta CDR3 regions were amplified. In the first-round RT-PCR of the TCR CDR3, the HTBI primer set was used. TCRdb independently ran MiXCR on the multiplex PCR reads; one entry per CDR3 protein. The sample includes more than 600,000 distinct CDR3 sequences, approximately 16% of them seen just once. The CDR3 loop spans 15 amino acids. Germline loops: CDR1 DFQATT, CDR2 SNEGSKA (reference sequence). Trimming took 3 bases from V and 2 from J; bases not matched to a gene: 6.

V usage is TRBV20-1 and J usage is TRBJ2-1; 8 nucleotides agree with TRBD2. Material: blood. The sequence was collected from a man in his late teens or twenties with Graves' hyperthyroidism. In nucleotides, the CDR3 is TGCAGTGCTAGCAAGCGGGAGAGGGCCTACAATGAGCAGTTCTTC. Translated, it gives CSASKRERAYNEQFF.